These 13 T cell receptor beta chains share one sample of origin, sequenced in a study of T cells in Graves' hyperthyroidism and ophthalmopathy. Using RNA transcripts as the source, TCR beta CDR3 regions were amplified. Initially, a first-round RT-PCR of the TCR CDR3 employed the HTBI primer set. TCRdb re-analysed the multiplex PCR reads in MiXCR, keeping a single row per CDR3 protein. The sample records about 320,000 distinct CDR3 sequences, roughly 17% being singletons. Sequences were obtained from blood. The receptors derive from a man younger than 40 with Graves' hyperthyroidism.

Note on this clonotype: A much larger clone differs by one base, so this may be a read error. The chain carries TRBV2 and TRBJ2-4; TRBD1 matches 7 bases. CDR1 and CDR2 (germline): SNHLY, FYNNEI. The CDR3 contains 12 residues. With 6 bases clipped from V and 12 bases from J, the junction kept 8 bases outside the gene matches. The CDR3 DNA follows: TGTGCCAGCAGCCGGAGAGGGGGCACTCAGTACTTC. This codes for CASSRRGGTQYF.

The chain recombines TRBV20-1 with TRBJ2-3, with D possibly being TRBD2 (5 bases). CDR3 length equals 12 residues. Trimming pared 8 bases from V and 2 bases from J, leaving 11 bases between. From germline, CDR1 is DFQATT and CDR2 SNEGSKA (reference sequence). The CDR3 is CSSGTNTDTQYF. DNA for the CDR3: TGCAGTTCGGGAACAAACACAGATACGCAGTATTTT.

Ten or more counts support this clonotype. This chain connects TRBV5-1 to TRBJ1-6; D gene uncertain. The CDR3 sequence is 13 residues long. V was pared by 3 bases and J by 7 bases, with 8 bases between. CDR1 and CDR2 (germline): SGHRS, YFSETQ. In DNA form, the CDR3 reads TGCGCCAGCAGCTGGGAACTGAATTCACCCCTCCACTTT. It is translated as CASSWELNSPLHF.

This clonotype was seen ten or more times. The CDR3 DNA is TGCGCCAGCAGCTTGGTGACAGGGAGCGGGGAGCTGTTTTTT. As protein: CASSLVTGSGELFF. This chain uses TRBV5-1 with TRBJ2-2; 7 bases fit TRBD1. CDR1 is SGHRS and CDR2 is YFSETQ in the germline V gene. The V gene end was trimmed by 0 bases and the J gene end by 7 bases; junction bases not matched to a gene: 3. This CDR3 contains 14 residues.

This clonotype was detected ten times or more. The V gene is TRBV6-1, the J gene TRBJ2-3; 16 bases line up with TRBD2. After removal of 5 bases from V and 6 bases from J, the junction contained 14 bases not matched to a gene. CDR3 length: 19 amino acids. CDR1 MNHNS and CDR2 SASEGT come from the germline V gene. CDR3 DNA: TGTGCCAGCAGTTCACCGGGACTAGCGGGAGGGGGGAGGATTGATACGCAGTATTTT. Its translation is CASSSPGLAGGGRIDTQYF.

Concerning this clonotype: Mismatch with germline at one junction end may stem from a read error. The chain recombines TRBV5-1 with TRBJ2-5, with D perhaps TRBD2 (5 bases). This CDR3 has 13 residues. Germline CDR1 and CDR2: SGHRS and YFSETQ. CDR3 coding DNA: TGCGCCAGCAGCCCGCCAGACGGGGAGACCCTGTACTTC. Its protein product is CASSPPDGETLYF.

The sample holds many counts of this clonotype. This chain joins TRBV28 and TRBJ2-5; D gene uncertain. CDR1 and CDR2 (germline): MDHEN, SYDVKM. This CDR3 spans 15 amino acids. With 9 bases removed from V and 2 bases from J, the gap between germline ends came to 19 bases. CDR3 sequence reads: CASTRPWTAQETQYF. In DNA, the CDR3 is TGTGCCAGTACCCGCCCCTGGACGGCTCAAGAGACCCAGTACTTC.

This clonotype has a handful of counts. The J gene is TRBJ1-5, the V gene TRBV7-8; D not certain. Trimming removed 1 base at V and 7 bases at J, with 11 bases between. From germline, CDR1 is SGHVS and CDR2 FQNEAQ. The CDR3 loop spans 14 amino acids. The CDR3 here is CASSLVPVGQPQHF. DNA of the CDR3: TGTGCCAGCAGCTTAGTACCGGTGGGGCAGCCCCAGCATTTT.

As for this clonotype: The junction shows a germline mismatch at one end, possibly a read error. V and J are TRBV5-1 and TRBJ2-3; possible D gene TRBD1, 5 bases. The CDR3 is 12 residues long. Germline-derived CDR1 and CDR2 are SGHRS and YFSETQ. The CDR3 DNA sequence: TGCGCCAGCAGTCAGGGTCCAGATACGCTGTATTTT. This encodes CASSQGPDTLYF.

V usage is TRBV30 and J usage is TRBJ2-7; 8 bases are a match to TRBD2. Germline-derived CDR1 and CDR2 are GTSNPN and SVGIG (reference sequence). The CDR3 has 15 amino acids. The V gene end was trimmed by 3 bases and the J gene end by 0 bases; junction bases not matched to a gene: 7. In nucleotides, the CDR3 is TGTGCCTGGAGCCCGGGACTAGGACGCTCCTACGAGCAGTACTTC. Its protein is CAWSPGLGRSYEQYF.

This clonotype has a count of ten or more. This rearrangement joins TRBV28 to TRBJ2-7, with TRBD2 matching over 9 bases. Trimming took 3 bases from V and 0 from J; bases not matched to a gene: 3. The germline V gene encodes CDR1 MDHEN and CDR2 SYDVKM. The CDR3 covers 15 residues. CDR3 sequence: CASSFTSGHSYEQYF. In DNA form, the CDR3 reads TGTGCCAGCAGTTTCACTAGCGGGCACTCCTACGAGCAGTACTTC.

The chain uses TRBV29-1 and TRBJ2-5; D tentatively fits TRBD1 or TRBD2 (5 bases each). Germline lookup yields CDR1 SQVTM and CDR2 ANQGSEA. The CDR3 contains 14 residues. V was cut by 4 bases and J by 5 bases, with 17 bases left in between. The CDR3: CSVALSGTRETQYF. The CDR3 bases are TGCAGCGTTGCCTTATCCGGGACCAGGGAGACCCAGTACTTC.

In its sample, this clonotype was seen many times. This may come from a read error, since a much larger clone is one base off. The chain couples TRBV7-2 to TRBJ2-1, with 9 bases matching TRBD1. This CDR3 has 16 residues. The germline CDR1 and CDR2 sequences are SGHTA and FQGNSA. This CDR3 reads CVSSPRQGVSRNEQFF. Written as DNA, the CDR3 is TGTGTCAGCAGCCCAAGACAGGGGGTATCTCGCAATGAGCAGTTCTTC.